In this sample, the clone carrying this T cell receptor (beta chain) turned up a few times. Antigen specificity is unknown. Per the germline V gene, CDR1 is SEHNR and CDR2 is FQNEAQ (reference sequence). V was clipped by 1 base and J by 12 bases, with 16 bases between them. The CDR3 is made up of 14 amino acids. This sample was taken from a study of human T cells and chemical hapten exposure. Study-wide results and limits: Significantly more large CDR3 similarity clusters arose among expanded TCRs than among controls.

TCRdb reanalysed the RACE reads using MiXCR and keeps one entry per CDR3 protein. Here the sample spans around 300,000 distinct CDR3 sequences, around 7% being singletons. Time point of the sample: patch test 1, 2 weeks after DPC sensitization. The sample's treatment: therapeutic diphenylcyclopropenone sensitization with weekly scalp DPC. The rearrangement uses TRBV7-9 and TRBJ2-1; a weak D match, TRBD1 (6 bases). This clonotype was sampled from a woman in her late teens or twenties with alopecia areata. Some clones in this sample may be carry-over from other donors' samples. The starting material was whole blood, obtained in connection with sensitization to the hapten diphenylcyclopropenone (DPC). The CDR3 reads CASSLGPLRGMQFF. CDR3 coding DNA: TGTGCCAGCAGCTTAGGCCCCCTGAGGGGGATGCAGTTCTTC.